This T cell receptor beta chain emerged from a study of cytomegalovirus exposure and HLA in healthy donors. Notes on the study in general: Cytomegalovirus association was listed for around 180 TCR beta chains. Most TCR sequences were seen very rarely across donors, but some public TCRs occurred in many. Earlier analysis looked at TCR beta V segments, and most were productive about 87% or about 30% of the time. Analysis performed later found more than 15,000 TCR beta sequences associated with HLA alleles at 0.05 false discovery rate.

The PCR used 60 Vbeta and 13 Jbeta primers. Some clones are missing from TCRdb's copy, which holds only in-frame ones; the method was immunoSEQ multiplex PCR. Of 90,000 or so clones in the sample, 80% were seen once. This CDR3 is 14 amino acids long. The J segment lost 3 bases and the V segment lost 5 bases, leaving 6 bases of the junction unmatched. Germline assignment: CDR1 SGHRS and CDR2 YFSETQ. In the case of this clone: Its target is not known.

The chain employs TRBV5-1 and TRBJ2-5; 8 positions agree with TRBD1. Specimen: PBMCs. The sequence came from a woman aged 50 to 60 in good health and CMV-seropositive. The CDR3 sequence is CASSYRDRKETQYF. CDR3 DNA sequence: TGCGCCAGCAGTTACCGGGACAGGAAAGAGACCCAGTACTTC.